This TCR beta chain was documented in a study of shared clonotypes between healthy human individuals. Study-level points and caveats: Against clonotypes common to all four donors, non-shared ones had lower generation probabilities.

CDR3 length: 13 amino acids. Germline V lookup: CDR1 MNHNS, CDR2 SASEGT. Trimming stripped 0 bases from V and 6 bases from J, with 9 bases between. Measured with immunoSEQ multiplex PCR; TCRdb has only the in-frame clones, and not every one. The table lists over a million clones, more than 95% of them singletons. In regard to this clone: The antigen remains undetermined.

The specimen sequenced was naive CD4+ T cells sorted from blood. As to subset: CD45RA+ positively selected. This chain connects TRBV6-1 to TRBJ2-7; D gene uncertain. The origin of this receptor is a man aged 25 to 40 in good health. The CDR3 is CASSEAPHREQYF. CDR3 nucleotide sequence: TGTGCCAGCAGTGAAGCGCCCCACCGCGAGCAGTACTTC.